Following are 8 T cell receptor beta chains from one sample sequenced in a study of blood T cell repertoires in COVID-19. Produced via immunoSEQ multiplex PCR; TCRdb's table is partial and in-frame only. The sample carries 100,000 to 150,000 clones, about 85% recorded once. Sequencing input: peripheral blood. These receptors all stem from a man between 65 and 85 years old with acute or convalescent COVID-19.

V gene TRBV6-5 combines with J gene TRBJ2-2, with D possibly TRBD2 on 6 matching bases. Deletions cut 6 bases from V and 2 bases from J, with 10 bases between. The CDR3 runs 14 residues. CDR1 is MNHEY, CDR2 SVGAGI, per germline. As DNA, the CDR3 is TGTGCCAGCAGGGACTATGAAAACACCGGGGAGCTGTTTTTT. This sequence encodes CASRDYENTGELFF.

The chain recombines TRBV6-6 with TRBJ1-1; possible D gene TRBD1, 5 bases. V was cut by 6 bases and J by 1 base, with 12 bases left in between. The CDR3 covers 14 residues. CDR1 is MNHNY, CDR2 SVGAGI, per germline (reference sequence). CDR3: CASRARGENTEAFF. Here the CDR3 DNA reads TGTGCCAGCAGGGCCCGGGGGGAGAACACTGAAGCTTTCTTT.

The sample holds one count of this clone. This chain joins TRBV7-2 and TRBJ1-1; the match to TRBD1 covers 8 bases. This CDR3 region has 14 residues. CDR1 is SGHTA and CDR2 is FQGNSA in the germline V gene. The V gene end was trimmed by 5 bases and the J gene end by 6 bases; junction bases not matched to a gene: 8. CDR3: CASSLGQGVSEAFF. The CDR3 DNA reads TGTGCCAGCAGCCTTGGACAGGGAGTTTCTGAAGCTTTCTTT. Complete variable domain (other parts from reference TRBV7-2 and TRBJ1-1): GAGVSQSPSNKVTEKGKDVELRCDPISGHTALYWYRQSLGQGLEFLIYFQGNSAPDKSGLPSDRFSAERTGGSVSTLTIQRTQQEDSAVYLCASSLGQGVSEAFFGQGTRLTVV.

The DNA of the CDR3 is TGTGCCAGCAGATCTAGCGGGGTTAGCACAGATACGCAGTATTTT. Its protein product is CASRSSGVSTDTQYF. V gene TRBV5-6 combines with J gene TRBJ2-3; TRBD2 matches 9 bases. This CDR3 has 15 amino acids. Germline V gene lookup returns CDR1 SGHDT and CDR2 YYEEEE. V was pared by 5 bases and J by 0 bases, with 4 bases of the junction left unmatched.

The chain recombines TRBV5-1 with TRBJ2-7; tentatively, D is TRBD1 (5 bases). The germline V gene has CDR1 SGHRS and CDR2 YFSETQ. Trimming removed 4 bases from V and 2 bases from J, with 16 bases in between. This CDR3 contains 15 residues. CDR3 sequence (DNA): TGCGCCAGCAGCCGTGACAGAGCCATAACCTACGAGCAGTACTTC. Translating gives CASSRDRAITYEQYF.

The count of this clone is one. This CDR3 is CATSRDRSSYNSPLHF. DNA for the CDR3: TGTGCCACCAGCCGGGACAGAAGCTCCTATAATTCACCCCTCCACTTT. The chain has TRBV2 and TRBJ1-6; 7 positions agree with TRBD1. The germline gives CDR1 SNHLY, CDR2 FYNNEI. The CDR3 is 16 residues long. Trimming at V came to 10 bases and at J to 0 bases, leaving 9 bases not matched to a gene.

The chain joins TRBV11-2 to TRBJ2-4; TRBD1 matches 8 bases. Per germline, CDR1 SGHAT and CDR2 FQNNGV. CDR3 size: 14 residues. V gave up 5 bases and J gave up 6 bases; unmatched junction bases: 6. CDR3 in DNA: TGTGCCAGCAGCCCAGGGGGCTACCCAAACATTCAGTACTTC. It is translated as CASSPGGYPNIQYF.

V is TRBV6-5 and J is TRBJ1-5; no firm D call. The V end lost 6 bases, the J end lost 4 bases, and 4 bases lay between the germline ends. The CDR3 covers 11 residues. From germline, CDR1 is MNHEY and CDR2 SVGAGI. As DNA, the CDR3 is TGTGCCAGCAGGACTAATCAGCCCCAGCATTTT. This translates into CASRTNQPQHF.